A selection of T cell receptor beta chains follows, all from one sample in a study of early T cells in non-severe SARS-CoV-2 infection. MiXCR was run by TCRdb on the 5' RACE reads, yielding one entry per CDR3 protein. The sample consists of tens of thousands of distinct CDR3 sequences, around 12% of them appearing once. The sample comprised whole blood. These receptors were collected from an adult who was a healthcare worker with PCR-confirmed SARS-CoV-2 infection or an uninfected control (not recorded which). CDR3s include the opening cysteine and the closing phenylalanine or tryptophan. Fields, in order: V gene, D gene, J gene, clone size, CDR3 DNA, CDR3 protein. The D gene is left open where the match is weak. Expanded clones get a size class; other rows say once, few or many, or leave the size out.

v_call: TRBV18
d_call: NA
j_call: TRBJ2-2
clone_size: few
cdr3_nt: TGTGCCAGCTCACCGGACCGGGGACTGGCCACCGGGGAGCTGTTTTTT
cdr3_aa: CASSPDRGLATGELFF

v_call: TRBV9
d_call: TRBD1
j_call: TRBJ1-2
clone_size: many
cdr3_nt: TGTGCCAGCAGCGGGACAGGGCCCTATGGCTACACCTTC
cdr3_aa: CASSGTGPYGYTF

v_call: TRBV7-9
d_call: NA
j_call: TRBJ2-3
clone_size: NA
cdr3_nt: TGTGCCAGCAGCGTGACCACAGATACGCAGTATTTT
cdr3_aa: CASSVTTDTQYF

v_call: TRBV6-2/TRBV6-3
d_call: NA
j_call: TRBJ2-7
clone_size: once
cdr3_nt: TGTGCCAGCACCTTGACTGACTCCTACGAGCAGTACTTC
cdr3_aa: CASTLTDSYEQYF

v_call: TRBV20-1
d_call: TRBD2
j_call: TRBJ2-5
clone_size: NA
cdr3_nt: TGCAGTGCTAGAAAACTAGCGGGAGTAGCGGAGACCCAGTACTTC
cdr3_aa: CSARKLAGVAETQYF

v_call: TRBV7-9
d_call: TRBD1
j_call: TRBJ2-2
clone_size: many
cdr3_nt: TGTGCCAGCAGCTCTAGGGTATCCAGGGGGCAGAACACCGGGGAGCTGTTTTTT
cdr3_aa: CASSSRVSRGQNTGELFF

v_call: TRBV5-4
d_call: NA
j_call: TRBJ2-3
clone_size: few
cdr3_nt: TGTGCCAGCAGCTATAACAGGGACACAGATACGCAGTATTTT
cdr3_aa: CASSYNRDTDTQYF

v_call: TRBV28
d_call: TRBD2
j_call: TRBJ2-7
clone_size: few
cdr3_nt: TGTGCCCTCTCTAGCGGGAGCCTGGGTGAGCAGTACTTC
cdr3_aa: CALSSGSLGEQYF

v_call: TRBV20-1
d_call: NA
j_call: TRBJ1-2
clone_size: many
cdr3_nt: TGCAGTGCTAGAGATCCAGGGGTCCACGGCTACACCTTC
cdr3_aa: CSARDPGVHGYTF

v_call: TRBV4-3
d_call: TRBD2
j_call: TRBJ2-3
clone_size: many
cdr3_nt: TGCGCCAGCAGCCAAGTTGGGGGGACTAGATCAGATACGCAGTATTTT
cdr3_aa: CASSQVGGTRSDTQYF

v_call: TRBV5-1
d_call: NA
j_call: TRBJ1-1
clone_size: many
cdr3_nt: TGCGCCAGCAGCCGGGAGATGAACACTGAAGCTTTCTTT
cdr3_aa: CASSREMNTEAFF

v_call: TRBV12-3/TRBV12-4
d_call: NA
j_call: TRBJ2-7
clone_size: few
cdr3_nt: TGTGCCAGCAGTTTAAATGGGGGTAAGCAGTACTTC
cdr3_aa: CASSLNGGKQYF

v_call: TRBV28
d_call: NA
j_call: TRBJ2-2
clone_size: NA
cdr3_nt: TGTGCCAGCAGTCCAGGGACTCCTGCGAACACCGGGGAGCTGTTTTTT
cdr3_aa: CASSPGTPANTGELFF

v_call: TRBV6-2/TRBV6-3
d_call: NA
j_call: TRBJ2-7
clone_size: many
cdr3_nt: TGTGCCAGCAGTTACTCGGATGGATACGAGCAGTACTTC
cdr3_aa: CASSYSDGYEQYF

v_call: TRBV10-2
d_call: TRBD1
j_call: TRBJ1-3
clone_size: many
cdr3_nt: TGCGCCAGCAGGCACCGGGACAGCTACTATCGCTCTGAAAACACCATATATTTT
cdr3_aa: CASRHRDSYYRSENTIYF

v_call: TRBV28
d_call: NA
j_call: TRBJ2-1
clone_size: NA
cdr3_nt: TGTGCCAGCGCCCGACCCGTCGGCAATGAGCAGTTCTTC
cdr3_aa: CASARPVGNEQFF

v_call: TRBV30
d_call: NA
j_call: TRBJ1-1
clone_size: NA
cdr3_nt: TGTGCCTGGAGTACCCCGGGGGTGGGCACTGAAGCTTTCTTT
cdr3_aa: CAWSTPGVGTEAFF

v_call: TRBV7-6
d_call: NA
j_call: TRBJ1-4
clone_size: NA
cdr3_nt: TGTGCCAGCAGCCTTAACCCCAGCCGGACGGACTCAACTAATGAAAAACTGTTTTTT
cdr3_aa: CASSLNPSRTDSTNEKLFF

v_call: TRBV7-6
d_call: TRBD1
j_call: TRBJ2-7
clone_size: few
cdr3_nt: TGTGCCAGCAGCCTCACGGCGTTGCCAGGGGGCTACGAGCAGTACTTC
cdr3_aa: CASSLTALPGGYEQYF

v_call: TRBV6-2/TRBV6-3
d_call: NA
j_call: TRBJ1-2
clone_size: NA
cdr3_nt: TGTGCCAGCAGTTACTCCCCAGGCTATGGCTACACCTTC
cdr3_aa: CASSYSPGYGYTF

v_call: TRBV7-9
d_call: NA
j_call: TRBJ2-1
clone_size: NA
cdr3_nt: TGTGCCAGCAGCCCAACTGGAGGGGTTGCCAGGTCAGAGCAGTTCTTC
cdr3_aa: CASSPTGGVARSEQFF

v_call: TRBV28
d_call: NA
j_call: TRBJ1-2
clone_size: NA
cdr3_nt: TGTGCCAGCAGGAATTTACAGGGAGGGCCCTATGGCTACACCTTC
cdr3_aa: CASRNLQGGPYGYTF

v_call: TRBV20-1
d_call: NA
j_call: TRBJ2-5
clone_size: few
cdr3_nt: TGCAGTGCTAGAGATCGTATCCAGGGCCAAGAGACCCAGTACTTC
cdr3_aa: CSARDRIQGQETQYF

v_call: TRBV7-6
d_call: TRBD1
j_call: TRBJ2-1
clone_size: NA
cdr3_nt: TGTGCCAGCGGCCCGCGGACAGGGGCGGATGAGCAGTTCTTC
cdr3_aa: CASGPRTGADEQFF